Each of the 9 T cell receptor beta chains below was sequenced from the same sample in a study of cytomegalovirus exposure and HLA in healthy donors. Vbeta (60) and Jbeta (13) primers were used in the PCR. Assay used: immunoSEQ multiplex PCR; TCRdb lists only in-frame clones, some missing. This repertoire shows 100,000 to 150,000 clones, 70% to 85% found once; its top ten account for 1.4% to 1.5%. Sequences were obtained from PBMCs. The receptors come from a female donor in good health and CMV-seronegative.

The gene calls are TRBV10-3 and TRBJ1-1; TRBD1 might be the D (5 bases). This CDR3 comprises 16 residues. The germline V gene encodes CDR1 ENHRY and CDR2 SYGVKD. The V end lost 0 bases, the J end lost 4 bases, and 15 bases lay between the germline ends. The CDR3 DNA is TGTGCCATCAGTGAGTCTCGGGACGGGGGGGGCACTGAAGCTTTCTTT. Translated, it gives CAISESRDGGGTEAFF.

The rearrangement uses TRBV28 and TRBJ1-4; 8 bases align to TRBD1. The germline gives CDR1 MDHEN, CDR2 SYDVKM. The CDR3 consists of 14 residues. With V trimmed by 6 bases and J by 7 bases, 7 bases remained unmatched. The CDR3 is CASSLGTGLEKLFF. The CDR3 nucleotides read TGTGCCAGCAGCTTAGGGACAGGACTTGAAAAACTGTTTTTT.

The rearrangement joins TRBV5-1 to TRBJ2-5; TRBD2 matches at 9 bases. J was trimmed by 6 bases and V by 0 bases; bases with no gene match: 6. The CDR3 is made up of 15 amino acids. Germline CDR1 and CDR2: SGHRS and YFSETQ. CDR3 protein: CASSLVGGRAKTQYF. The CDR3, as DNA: TGCGCCAGCAGCTTGGTTGGCGGGAGGGCTAAGACCCAGTACTTC.

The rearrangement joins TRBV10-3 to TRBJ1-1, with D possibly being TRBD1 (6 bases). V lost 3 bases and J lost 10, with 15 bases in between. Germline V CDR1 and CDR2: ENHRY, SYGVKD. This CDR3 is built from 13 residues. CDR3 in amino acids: CAISESGEGRAFF. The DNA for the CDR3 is TGTGCCATCAGTGAATCAGGGGAGGGGAGAGCTTTCTTT.

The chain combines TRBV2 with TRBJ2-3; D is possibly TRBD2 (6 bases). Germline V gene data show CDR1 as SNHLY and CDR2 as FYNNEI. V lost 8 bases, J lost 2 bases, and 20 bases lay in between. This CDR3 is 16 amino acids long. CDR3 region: CASSLLGGAPTDTQYF. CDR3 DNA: TGTGCCAGCTCCCTCTTGGGGGGAGCTCCCACAGATACGCAGTATTTT.

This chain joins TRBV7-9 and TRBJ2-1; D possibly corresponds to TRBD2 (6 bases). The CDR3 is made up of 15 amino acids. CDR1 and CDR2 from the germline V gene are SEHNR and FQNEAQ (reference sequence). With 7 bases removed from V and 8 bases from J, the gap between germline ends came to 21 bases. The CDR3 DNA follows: TGTGCCAGCAACCTCTGGGGGGAGGCCGGGGATGAGCAGTTCTTC. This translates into CASNLWGEAGDEQFF.

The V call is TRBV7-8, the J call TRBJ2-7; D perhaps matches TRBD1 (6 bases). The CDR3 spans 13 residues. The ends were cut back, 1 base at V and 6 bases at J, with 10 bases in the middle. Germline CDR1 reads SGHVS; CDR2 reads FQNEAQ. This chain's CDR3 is CASSLETGGEQYF. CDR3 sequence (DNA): TGTGCCAGCAGCTTAGAGACAGGCGGCGAGCAGTACTTC.

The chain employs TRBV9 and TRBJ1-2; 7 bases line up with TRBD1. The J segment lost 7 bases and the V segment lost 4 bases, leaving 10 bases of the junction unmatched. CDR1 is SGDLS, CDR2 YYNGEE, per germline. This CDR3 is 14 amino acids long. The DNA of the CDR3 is TGTGCCAGCAGCCCTCCGGGACAGTTAGTTGGCTACACCTTC. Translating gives CASSPPGQLVGYTF.

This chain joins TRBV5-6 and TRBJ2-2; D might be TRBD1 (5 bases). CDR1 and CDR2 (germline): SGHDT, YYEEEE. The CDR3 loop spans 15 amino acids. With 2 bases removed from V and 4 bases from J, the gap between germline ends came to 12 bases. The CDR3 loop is CASSFRAYSTGELFF. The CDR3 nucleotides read TGTGCCAGCAGCTTCAGGGCCTACTCCACCGGGGAGCTGTTTTTT.